This TCR beta chain stems from a study of T cell repertoires in ileal Crohn's disease. Across the whole study: Median disease duration was about 8.2 years; 35% to 45% smoked at surgery.

The table came from immunoSEQ multiplex PCR; TCRdb's copy has only in-frame clones and leaves some out. The sample contains 5,000 to 6,500 clones, around 86% of which appear only once. Comments on this clone: No antigen is known for it.

Study outcomes and limitations: Compared with non-smokers, active smokers at surgery showed more clonal expansions.

Unmatched junction bases numbered 4, after V lost 4 bases and J lost 3 bases. Looked up from germline, CDR1 is SEHNR and CDR2 is FQNEAQ (reference sequence). CDR3 length: 14 residues. V usage is TRBV7-9 and J usage is TRBJ1-2; TRBD1 matches at 8 bases. This receptor was identified in an adult with Crohn's disease. The source material was ileal tissue. CDR3 in amino acids: CASSSGQGHYGYTF. As DNA, the CDR3 is TGTGCCAGCAGCTCAGGACAGGGCCACTATGGCTACACCTTC. The complete variable domain, with remaining parts taken from reference TRBV7-9 and TRBJ1-2, reads DTGVSQNPRHKITKRGQNVTFRCDPISEHNRLYWYRQTLGQGPEFLTYFQNEAQLEKSRLLSDRFSAERPKGSFSTLEIQRTEQGDSAMYLCASSSGQGHYGYTFGSGTRLTVV.